This T cell receptor beta chain stems from a study of T cell responses to AZD1222 COVID-19 vaccine. The CDR3 length is 12 residues. Germline-derived CDR1 and CDR2 are SGHTS and YDEGEE. V was pared by 5 bases and J by 5 bases, with 8 bases between. TCRdb keeps only in-frame clones here, not all; method: immunoSEQ multiplex PCR. The table lists approximately 140,000 clones, about 89% of them singletons. The receptor's source is an adult in good health. V gene TRBV5-8 combines with J gene TRBJ1-5, with D unclear. The starting material was peripheral blood, obtained on day 0 of AZD1222 vaccination. The CDR3 here is CASSFTHQPQHF. Here the CDR3 DNA reads TGTGCCAGCAGTTTTACCCATCAGCCCCAGCATTTT.